The 13 T cell receptor beta chains listed next were all sequenced from one sample in a study of cytomegalovirus exposure and HLA in healthy donors. PCR involved 60 Vbeta and 13 Jbeta primers. Sequenced by immunoSEQ multiplex PCR; TCRdb stores in-frame clones only, minus some. The profile shows 99,000 or so clones, 69% of them singletons. Specimen: PBMCs. Every receptor here comes from a man aged 25-40 years in good health and CMV-seronegative.

The CDR3 reads CASSLVLSGNTIYF. CDR3 sequence (DNA): TGTGCCAGCAGTTTAGTTCTCTCTGGAAACACCATATATTTT. The J gene is TRBJ1-3, the V gene TRBV28; no clear D. CDR1 is MDHEN and CDR2 is SYDVKM in the germline V gene. CDR3 length: 14 amino acids. Trimming shortened V by 2 bases and J by 0 bases, and 5 bases separated the two germline ends.

This clone was seen a handful of times. The CDR3 region is CASSLVRVGTSADTQYF. CDR3 sequence (DNA): TGTGCCAGCAGCTTGGTCCGGGTTGGGACTAGCGCCGATACGCAGTATTTT. This chain connects TRBV5-7 to TRBJ2-3; 10 bases align to TRBD2. TRBV5-7 is treated as an ORF (open reading frame) with a function not yet certain. V was pared by 0 bases and J by 6 bases, with 10 bases of the junction left unmatched. The CDR3 extends over 17 amino acids.

The rearrangement links TRBV27 to TRBJ2-2, with D perhaps matching TRBD1 (6 bases). Trimming left V 7 bases short and J 0 bases short, with 15 bases between. The CDR3 sequence is 16 residues long. Germline V lookup: CDR1 MNHEY, CDR2 SMNVEV (reference sequence). This chain's CDR3 is CASKWRQASNTGELFF. In DNA, the CDR3 is TGTGCCAGCAAATGGCGACAGGCGTCGAACACCGGGGAGCTGTTTTTT.

This clone has just a few counts. The chain has TRBV10-3 and TRBJ2-4; 8 nucleotides align to TRBD1. Germline CDR1 and CDR2: ENHRY and SYGVKD. The CDR3 runs to 13 residues. With V trimmed by 11 bases and J by 4 bases, 7 bases remained unmatched. The CDR3 here is CAARQGPKNIQYF. The CDR3 bases are TGTGCCGCTAGACAGGGGCCTAAAAACATTCAGTACTTC.

This clone came up a few times. The chain is built from TRBV7-2 and TRBJ2-2, with 8 bases fitting TRBD2. V lost 1 base to trimming and J lost 7 bases; unmatched junction nucleotides: 2. The germline V gene encodes CDR1 SGHTA and CDR2 FQGNSA. CDR3 length: 14 residues. The CDR3 loop reads CASSLGLASGELFF. CDR3 sequence (DNA): TGTGCCAGCAGCTTAGGACTAGCGAGCGGGGAGCTGTTTTTT.

The chain recombines TRBV18 with TRBJ1-1, with a weak D call TRBD1 (5 bases). The CDR3 is 14 residues long. V lost 4 bases to trimming and J lost 7 bases, with 16 bases between them. The germline CDR1 and CDR2 sequences are KGHSH and LQKENI. Here the CDR3 DNA reads TGTGCCAGCTCACGAGACGGGGGGAACGGTGAAGCTTTCTTT. As protein: CASSRDGGNGEAFF. The full variable domain, with the rest looked up from reference TRBV18 and TRBJ1-1, is NAGVMQNPRHLVRRRGQEARLRCSPMKGHSHVYWYRQLPEEGLKFMVYLQKENIIDESGMPKERFSAEFPKEGPSILRIQQVVRGDSAAYFCASSRDGGNGEAFFGQGTRLTVV.

This clone came up once. The gene calls are TRBV30 and TRBJ1-2; possible D gene TRBD1, 6 bases. The CDR3 runs to 15 residues. Deletions cut 1 base from V and 7 bases from J, with 19 bases between. Germline V gene lookup returns CDR1 GTSNPN and CDR2 SVGIG (reference sequence). Written as DNA, the CDR3 is TGTGCCTGGAGTGGACAGGACGGAGGTTTAGCTGGCTACACCTTC. Protein product: CAWSGQDGGLAGYTF.

CDR3 coding DNA: TGTGCCAGCAGCGCCCGACAGGGTCTCCACGAGCAGTACTTC. Its protein product is CASSARQGLHEQYF. The chain joins TRBV11-2 to TRBJ2-7; TRBD1 aligns across 7 bases. Unmatched junction bases numbered 9, after V lost 5 bases and J lost 5 bases. The germline V gene has CDR1 SGHAT and CDR2 FQNNGV. The CDR3 has 14 amino acids.

The genes are TRBV11-1 and TRBJ2-7; 7 bases align to TRBD1. The germline V gene encodes CDR1 SGHAT and CDR2 FQDESV (reference sequence). This CDR3 comprises 15 residues. The V and J ends lost 4 bases and 2 bases, in that order; junction bases with no gene match: 8. Here the CDR3 reads CASSSLPGTAYEQYF. The CDR3 nucleotides are TGTGCCAGCAGCTCCCTCCCCGGGACAGCCTACGAGCAGTACTTC.

The V call is TRBV6-1, the J call TRBJ2-5, with TRBD2 matching over 8 bases. Judging by the DNA end, TRBJ2-7 fits better; the J call may be wrong. Germline V gene data show CDR1 as MNHNS and CDR2 as SASEGT. The CDR3 sequence is 14 residues long. CDR3 in DNA: TGTGCCAGCAGGAGGGGACTAGAGGCCTACGAGCAGTACTTC. Translated, it gives CASRRGLEAYEQYF.

The table lists this clone with a few counts. The rearrangement joins TRBV18 to TRBJ2-7, with TRBD1 matching over 8 bases. There are 14 residues in the CDR3. V gave up 3 bases and J gave up 6 bases; unmatched junction bases: 7. Germline V CDR1 and CDR2: KGHSH, LQKENI. This chain's CDR3 is CASSPLDRVSEQYF. DNA for the CDR3: TGTGCCAGCTCACCCCTGGACAGGGTCTCCGAGCAGTACTTC.

The rearrangement links TRBV5-4 to TRBJ2-7; TRBD2 matches at 14 bases. Germline CDR1 reads SGHNT; CDR2 reads YYREEE (reference sequence). The V and J ends lost 4 bases and 4 bases, in that order; junction bases with no gene match: 4. The length of the CDR3 is 15 residues. CDR3 region: CASSPGLAGAYEQYF. CDR3 nucleotide sequence: TGTGCCAGCAGCCCGGGACTAGCGGGAGCATACGAGCAGTACTTC.

This clone was counted between two and nine times. The chain is built from TRBV10-3 and TRBJ2-5, with 11 bases aligning to TRBD1. V shed 2 bases and J 4 bases; nucleotides not matched to a gene: 0. CDR1 is ENHRY, CDR2 SYGVKD, per germline. The CDR3 has 14 amino acids. CDR3 DNA: TGTGCCATCAGTGAGGGACAGGGGGCAGAGACCCAGTACTTC. The encoded protein is CAISEGQGAETQYF.